The table lists the clone carrying this TCR beta chain with a few counts. The target antigen is unknown. These data come from a study of T-cell reconstitution after alpha-beta-depleted transplantation in children. TCRbeta library preparation incorporated unique molecular identifiers. TCRdb processed the PCR reads anew with MiXCR; each CDR3 protein has one entry. The profile shows some 550,000 distinct CDR3 sequences, 20% to 25% of them singletons. With 10 bases clipped from V and 8 bases from J, the junction kept 7 bases outside the gene matches. The germline CDR1 and CDR2 sequences are MNHEY and SVGAGI. This CDR3 is built from 11 residues. Study-level points and caveats: At the one-year point after transplant, T-cell counts and TCRbeta diversity were found to come mostly from T cells that had been newly produced. In some patients, recipient T cells and intrathymic progenitors surviving conditioning explained high day-60 diversity.

The TCR originated in a boy in the first two years of life who had a stem cell transplant for acute myeloid leukemia, so the T cells may come from the graft donor. Sequenced here: PBMCs, mostly from graft donor cells, sampled 360 days after TCRalphabeta/CD19-depleted stem cell transplant. This chain joins TRBV6-5 and TRBJ1-1, with TRBD1 matching over 7 bases. CDR3 loop: CATSEGGEAFF. The CDR3 DNA follows: TGTGCCACCTCAGAAGGGGGCGAAGCTTTCTTT.